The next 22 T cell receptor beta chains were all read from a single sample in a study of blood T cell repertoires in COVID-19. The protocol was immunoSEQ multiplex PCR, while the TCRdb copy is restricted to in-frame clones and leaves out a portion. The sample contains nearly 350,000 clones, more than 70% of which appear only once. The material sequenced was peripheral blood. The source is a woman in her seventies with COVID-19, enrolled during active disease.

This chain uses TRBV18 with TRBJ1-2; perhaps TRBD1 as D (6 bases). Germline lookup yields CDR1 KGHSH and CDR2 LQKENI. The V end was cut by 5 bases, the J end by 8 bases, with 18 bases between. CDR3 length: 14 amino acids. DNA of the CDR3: TGTGCCAGCTCAGTGGACAGAGAGGGAGACGGCTACACCTTC. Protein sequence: CASSVDREGDGYTF.

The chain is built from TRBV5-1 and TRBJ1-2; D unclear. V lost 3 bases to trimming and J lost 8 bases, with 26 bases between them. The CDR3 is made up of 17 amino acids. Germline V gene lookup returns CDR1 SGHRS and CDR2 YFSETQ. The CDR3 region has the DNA TGCGCCAGCAGCTCCGGGATCCCTTTCTCCTCTTCGACGGGCTACACCTTC. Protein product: CASSSGIPFSSSTGYTF.

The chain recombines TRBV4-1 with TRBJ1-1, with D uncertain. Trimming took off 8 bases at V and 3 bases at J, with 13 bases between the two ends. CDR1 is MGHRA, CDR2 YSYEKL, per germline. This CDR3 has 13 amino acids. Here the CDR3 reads CASAVRVDTEAFF. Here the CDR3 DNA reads TGCGCCAGCGCGGTGAGAGTAGACACTGAAGCTTTCTTT.

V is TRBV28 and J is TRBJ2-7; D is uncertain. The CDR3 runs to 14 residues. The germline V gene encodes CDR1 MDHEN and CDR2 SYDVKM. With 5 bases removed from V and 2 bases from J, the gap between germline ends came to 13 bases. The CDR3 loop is CASSDEEPPYEQYF. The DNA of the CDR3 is TGTGCCAGCAGTGATGAGGAGCCCCCCTACGAGCAGTACTTC.

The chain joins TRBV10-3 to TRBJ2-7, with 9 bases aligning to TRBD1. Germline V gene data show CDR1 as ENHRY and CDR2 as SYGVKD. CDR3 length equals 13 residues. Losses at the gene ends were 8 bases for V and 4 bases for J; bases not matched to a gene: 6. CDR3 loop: CAIGGQGGYEQYF. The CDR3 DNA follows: TGTGCCATCGGGGGACAGGGAGGGTACGAGCAGTACTTC.

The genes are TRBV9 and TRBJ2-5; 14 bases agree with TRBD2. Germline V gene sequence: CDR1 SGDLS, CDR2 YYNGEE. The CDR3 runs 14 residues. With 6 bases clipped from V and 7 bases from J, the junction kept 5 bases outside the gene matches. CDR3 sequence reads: CASTPTSGGATQYF. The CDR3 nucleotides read TGTGCCAGCACCCCGACTAGCGGGGGGGCGACCCAGTACTTC.

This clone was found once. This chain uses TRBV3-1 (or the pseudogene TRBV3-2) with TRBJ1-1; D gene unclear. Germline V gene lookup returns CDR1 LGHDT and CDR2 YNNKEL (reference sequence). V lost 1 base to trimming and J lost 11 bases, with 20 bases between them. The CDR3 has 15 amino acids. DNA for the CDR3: TGTGCCAGCAGCCAAGGGACTTACGGGCAGCGCGGGGCTTTCTTT. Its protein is CASSQGTYGQRGAFF.

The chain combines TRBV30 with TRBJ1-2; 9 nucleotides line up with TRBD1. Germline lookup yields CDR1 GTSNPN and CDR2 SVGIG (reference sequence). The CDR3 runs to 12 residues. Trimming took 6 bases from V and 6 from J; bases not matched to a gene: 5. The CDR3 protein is CACMDRGHGYTF. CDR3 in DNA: TGTGCCTGTATGGACAGGGGCCATGGCTACACCTTC.

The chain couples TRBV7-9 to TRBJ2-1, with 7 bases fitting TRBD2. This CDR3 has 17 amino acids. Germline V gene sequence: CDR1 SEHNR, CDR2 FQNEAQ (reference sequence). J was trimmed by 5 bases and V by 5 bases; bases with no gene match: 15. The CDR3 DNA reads TGTGCCAGCAGCCTCCCCCGAGCCGGGGGGAAGAACAATGAGCAGTTCTTC. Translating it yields CASSLPRAGGKNNEQFF.

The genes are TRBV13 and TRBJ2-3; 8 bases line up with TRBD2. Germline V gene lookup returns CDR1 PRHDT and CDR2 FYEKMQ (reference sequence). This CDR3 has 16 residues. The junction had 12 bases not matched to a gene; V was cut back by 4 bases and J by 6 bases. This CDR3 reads CASSSRGGLVFDTQYF. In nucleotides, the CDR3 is TGTGCCAGCAGCTCCCGGGGGGGCCTAGTCTTTGATACGCAGTATTTT.

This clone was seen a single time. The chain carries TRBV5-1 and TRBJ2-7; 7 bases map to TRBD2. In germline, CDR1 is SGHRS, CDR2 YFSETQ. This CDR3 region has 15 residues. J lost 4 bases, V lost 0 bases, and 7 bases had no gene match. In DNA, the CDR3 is TGCGCCAGCAGCTTGGGGGGAGGGGCGGCTTACGAGCAGTACTTC. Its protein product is CASSLGGGAAYEQYF.

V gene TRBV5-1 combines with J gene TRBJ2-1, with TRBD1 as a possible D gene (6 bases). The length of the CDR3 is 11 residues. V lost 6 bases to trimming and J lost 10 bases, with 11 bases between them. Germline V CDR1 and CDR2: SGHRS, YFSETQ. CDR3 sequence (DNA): TGCGCCAGCACCCACGACAGGGAGCAGTTCTTC. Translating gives CASTHDREQFF. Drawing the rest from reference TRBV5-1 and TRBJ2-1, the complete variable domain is KAGVTQTPRYLIKTRGQQVTLSCSPISGHRSVSWYQQTPGQGLQFLFEYFSETQRNKGNFPGRFSGRQFSNSRSEMNVSTLELGDSALYLCASTHDREQFFGPGTRLTVL.

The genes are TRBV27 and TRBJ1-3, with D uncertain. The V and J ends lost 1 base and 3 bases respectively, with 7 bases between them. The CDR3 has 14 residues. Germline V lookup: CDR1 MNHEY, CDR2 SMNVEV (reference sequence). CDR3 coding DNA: TGTGCCAGCAGTTTATACGGGATTGGAAACACCATATATTTT. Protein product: CASSLYGIGNTIYF.

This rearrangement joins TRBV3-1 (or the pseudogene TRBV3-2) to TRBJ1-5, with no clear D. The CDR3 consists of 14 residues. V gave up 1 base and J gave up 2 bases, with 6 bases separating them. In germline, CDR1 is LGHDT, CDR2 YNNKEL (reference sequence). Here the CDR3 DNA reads TGTGCCAGCAGCCAAGTACCGGGCAATCAGCCCCAGCATTTT. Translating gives CASSQVPGNQPQHF.

This CDR3 is CASSEGTGNSNQPQHF. DNA for the CDR3: TGTGCCAGCAGTGAAGGGACAGGGAATAGCAATCAGCCCCAGCATTTT. The V and J genes are TRBV6-1 and TRBJ1-5; TRBD1 aligns across 8 bases. Germline V gene data show CDR1 as MNHNS and CDR2 as SASEGT. The CDR3 is 16 amino acids. V lost 1 base and J lost 0; bases outside the gene matches: 2.

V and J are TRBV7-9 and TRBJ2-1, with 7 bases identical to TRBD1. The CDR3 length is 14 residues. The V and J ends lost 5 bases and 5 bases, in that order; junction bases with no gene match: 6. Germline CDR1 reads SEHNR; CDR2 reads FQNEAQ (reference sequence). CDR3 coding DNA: TGTGCCAGCAGCCTCCGAGGGGGCAACAATGAGCAGTTCTTC. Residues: CASSLRGGNNEQFF. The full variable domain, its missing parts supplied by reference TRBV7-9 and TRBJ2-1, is DTGVSQNPRHKITKRGQNVTFRCDPISEHNRLYWYRQTLGQGPEFLTYFQNEAQLEKSRLLSDRFSAERPKGSFSTLEIQRTEQGDSAMYLCASSLRGGNNEQFFGPGTRLTVL.

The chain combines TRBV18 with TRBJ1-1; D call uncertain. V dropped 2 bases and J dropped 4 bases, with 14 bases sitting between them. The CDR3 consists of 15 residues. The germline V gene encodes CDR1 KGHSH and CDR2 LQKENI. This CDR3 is CASSPDREVGTEAFF. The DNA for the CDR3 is TGTGCCAGCTCACCAGACCGGGAGGTAGGCACTGAAGCTTTCTTT.

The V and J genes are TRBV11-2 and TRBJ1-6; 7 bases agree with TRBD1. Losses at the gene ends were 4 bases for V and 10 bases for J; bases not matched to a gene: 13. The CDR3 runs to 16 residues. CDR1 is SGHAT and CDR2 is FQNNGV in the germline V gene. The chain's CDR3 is CASSSIRGTAGSPLHF. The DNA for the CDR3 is TGTGCCAGCAGCTCAATACGCGGGACAGCCGGGTCACCCCTCCACTTT.

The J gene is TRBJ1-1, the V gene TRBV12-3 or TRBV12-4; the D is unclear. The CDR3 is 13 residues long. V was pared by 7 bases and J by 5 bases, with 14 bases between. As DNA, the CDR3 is TGTGCCAGCACCCCCTGGGCAGAAACTGAAGCTTTCTTT. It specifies CASTPWAETEAFF.

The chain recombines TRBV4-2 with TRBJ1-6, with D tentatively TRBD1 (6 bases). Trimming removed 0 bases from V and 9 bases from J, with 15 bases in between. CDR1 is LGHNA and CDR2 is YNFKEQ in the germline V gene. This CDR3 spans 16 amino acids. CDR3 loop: CASSQDLRGVSSPLHF. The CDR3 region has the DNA TGTGCCAGCAGCCAAGACCTCAGGGGAGTGAGTTCACCCCTCCACTTT.

In nucleotides, the CDR3 is TGTGCCAGCAGCCCCGCCCTGACAGGAGCCTCCGACACCTTC. Residues: CASSPALTGASDTF. The chain recombines TRBV7-2 with TRBJ1-2; tentative D call: TRBD1 (6 bases). This CDR3 spans 14 amino acids. Trimming removed 5 bases from V and 12 bases from J, with 22 bases in between. Germline CDR1 is SGHTA and CDR2 is FQGNSA.

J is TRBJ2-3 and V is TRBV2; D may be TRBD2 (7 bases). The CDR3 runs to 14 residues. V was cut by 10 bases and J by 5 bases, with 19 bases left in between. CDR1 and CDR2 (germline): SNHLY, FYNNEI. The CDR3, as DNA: TGTGCCACGTCCCTCTTAAGGGGGGGAGATACGCAGTATTTT. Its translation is CATSLLRGGDTQYF.